This T cell receptor beta chain appears in the sequencing data of a study of blood T cell repertoires in COVID-19. Overall study context: Samples taken during acute and convalescent COVID-19 were collected in the United States, Italy and Spain. Sources were T cells, B-cell-depleted T cells, or PBMCs; the material itself was cDNA or gDNA.

This clone was detected only once. The CDR3 extends over 15 amino acids. Trimming shortened V by 5 bases and J by 1 base, and 14 bases separated the two germline ends. Per germline, CDR1 MDHEN and CDR2 SYDVKM. Original processing methods: Reference gene primer amplification gave estimated nucleated cell counts. The assay was immunoSEQ multiplex PCR, and TCRdb's table has in-frame clones only and misses some. D and trimming come from the DNA, and the V and J calls and clone size come from that table. The table lists roughly 250,000 clones, 75% to 85% of them singletons. This receptor was taken from a human donor in a cohort sampled during active COVID-19. The V and J genes are TRBV28 and TRBJ1-1; D possibly corresponds to TRBD1 (6 bases). Sequencing used peripheral blood. DNA for the CDR3: TGTGCCAGCAGTCCGACAGGACAGCCGAACACTGAAGCTTTCTTT. Its protein product is CASSPTGQPNTEAFF.